Listed below are T cell receptor beta chains from one sample, sequenced in a study of blood T cell repertoires in COVID-19. Only in-frame clones appear in the TCRdb table, and some are missing; sequencing was by immunoSEQ multiplex PCR. The table includes more than 150,000 clones, 86% detected once. Sequences were obtained from peripheral blood. These receptors originate from a man in his 70s with active or convalescent COVID-19. The CDR3 runs from the conserved cysteine through the conserved F or W. The order of the fields is V gene, clone size, D gene, J gene, CDR3 DNA, CDR3 protein. The D gene is left open where the match is weak. The size entry is marked missing in some rows and otherwise reads once, few, many or a size class.

TRBV27	NA	NA	TRBJ1-6	TGTGCCAGCTCCCCGTCCGGGAGCTCCTATAATTCACCCCTCCACTTT	CASSPSGSSYNSPLHF
TRBV18	NA	NA	TRBJ2-1	TGCGCCAGCTCACCAAGACAGATTTACAATGAGCAGTTCTTC	CASSPRQIYNEQFF
TRBV18	NA	TRBD1	TRBJ1-5	TGTGCCAGCTCACCAGACAGGGAGATTGAGCCCCAGCATTTT	CASSPDREIEPQHF
TRBV7-2	NA	NA	TRBJ1-1	TGTGCCAGCAGCCTTTTGGACACACTAGAAGCTTTCTTT	CASSLLDTLEAFF
TRBV6-5	once	TRBD1	TRBJ1-1	TGTGCCAGCAGACGCCGGACAGGGGGTGAAGCTTTCTTT	CASRRRTGGEAFF
TRBV4-1	NA	TRBD1	TRBJ1-2	TGCGCCAGCAGCCAAGGGACAGGACATGGCTACACCTTC	CASSQGTGHGYTF
TRBV28	NA	TRBD2	TRBJ2-1	TGTGCCAGCAGGTCCTCTAGCGGGAGCTCCTACAATGAGCAGTTCTTC	CASRSSSGSSYNEQFF
TRBV24-1	once	TRBD1	TRBJ1-5	TGTGCCACCAGTGAACGGACAGGCACCTTGGGGCCCCAGCATTTT	CATSERTGTLGPQHF
TRBV5-1	NA	NA	TRBJ2-4	TGCGCCAGCACCCTGGACGGAGGCAAAAACATTCAGTACTTC	CASTLDGGKNIQYF
TRBV5-4	NA	TRBD2	TRBJ2-3	TGTGCCAGCAGCCCCGTTGGGGGGGGCACAGATACGCAGTATTTT	CASSPVGGGTDTQYF
TRBV12-3/TRBV12-4	once	TRBD1	TRBJ1-1	TGTGCCAGTTGGGACAGGAACACTGAAGCTTTCTTT	CASWDRNTEAFF
TRBV6-5	NA	TRBD1	TRBJ2-2	TGTGCCAGCAGACCCGGGACAGCGAACACCGGGGAGCTGTTTTTT	CASRPGTANTGELFF